The sequence of this TCR beta chain was determined in a study of cytomegalovirus exposure and HLA in healthy donors. Study at large: Unique TCRs from HLA-typed donors, about 78 million of them, were held in an early data release. Whole-study findings and limits: Investigators reported 150 to 200 TCR beta chains as tied to cytomegalovirus. Prior analysis indicated that the majority of TCR beta V segments exhibited productivity approximately 90% or approximately 30% of the time.

With 60 Vbeta and 13 Jbeta primers, the PCR was carried out. Assay: immunoSEQ multiplex PCR; the TCRdb copy retains only in-frame clones and omits some. The table has about 240,000 clones, about 80% seen once. Whereas donors were nominally healthy upon sampling, unrecorded immune exposures were probable. Concerning this clone: Its antigen remains unknown.

Sequencing was performed on PBMCs. This TCR was sampled from a woman aged 55-70 years in good health and CMV-seropositive.

The CDR3 DNA is TGTGCCAGCAGTTATGGCAGGGACAAAAACTATGGCTACACCTTC. Amino acids: CASSYGRDKNYGYTF. The V gene is TRBV6-5, the J gene TRBJ1-2; maybe TRBD1 (6 bases). CDR3 length equals 15 residues. V lost 3 bases, J lost 2 bases, and 13 bases lay in between. Germline-derived CDR1 and CDR2 are MNHEY and SVGAGI.